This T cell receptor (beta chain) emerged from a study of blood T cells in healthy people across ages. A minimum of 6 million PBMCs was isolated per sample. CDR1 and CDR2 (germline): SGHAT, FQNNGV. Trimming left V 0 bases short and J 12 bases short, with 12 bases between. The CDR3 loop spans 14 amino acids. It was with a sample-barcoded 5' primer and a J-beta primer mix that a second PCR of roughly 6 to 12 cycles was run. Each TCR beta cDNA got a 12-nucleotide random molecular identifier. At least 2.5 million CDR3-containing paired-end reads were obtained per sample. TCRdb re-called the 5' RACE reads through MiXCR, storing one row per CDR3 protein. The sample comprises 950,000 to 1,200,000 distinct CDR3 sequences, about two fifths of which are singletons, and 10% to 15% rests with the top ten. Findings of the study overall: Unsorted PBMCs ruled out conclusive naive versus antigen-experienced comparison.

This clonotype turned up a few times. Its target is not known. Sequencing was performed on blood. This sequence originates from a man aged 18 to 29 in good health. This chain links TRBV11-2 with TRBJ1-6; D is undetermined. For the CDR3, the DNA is TGTGCCAGCAGCTTAGAACCGTTCAAAGGACCCCTCCACTTT. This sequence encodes CASSLEPFKGPLHF.